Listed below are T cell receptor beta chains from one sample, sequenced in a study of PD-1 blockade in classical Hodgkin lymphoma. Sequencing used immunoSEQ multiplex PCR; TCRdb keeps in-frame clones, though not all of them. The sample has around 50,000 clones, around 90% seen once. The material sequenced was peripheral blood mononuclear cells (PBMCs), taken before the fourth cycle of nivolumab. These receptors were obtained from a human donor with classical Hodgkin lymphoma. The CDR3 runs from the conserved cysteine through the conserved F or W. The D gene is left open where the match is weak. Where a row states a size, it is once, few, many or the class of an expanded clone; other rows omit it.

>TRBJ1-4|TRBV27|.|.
CASSFAGGGTNEKLFF
TGTGCCAGCAGCTTTGCCGGGGGGGGAACTAATGAAAAACTGTTTTTT
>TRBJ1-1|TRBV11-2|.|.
CASSLVGFGAFF
TGTGCCAGCAGCTTAGTGGGGTTTGGAGCTTTCTTT
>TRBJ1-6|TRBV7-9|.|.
CASSSVGLNSPLHF
TGTGCCAGCAGCTCAGTCGGTCTCAATTCACCCCTCCACTTT
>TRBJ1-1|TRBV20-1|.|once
CSARVNTEAFF
TGCAGTGCTAGAGTGAACACTGAAGCTTTCTTT
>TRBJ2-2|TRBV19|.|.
CASSPAGVRTGELFF
TGTGCCAGTAGTCCGGCTGGCGTTCGAACCGGGGAGCTGTTTTTT
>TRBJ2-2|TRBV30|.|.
CAFRQTNTGELFF
TGTGCCTTCCGACAGACGAACACCGGGGAGCTGTTTTTT
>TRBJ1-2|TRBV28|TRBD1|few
CASSLFRDRNGYTF
TGTGCCAGCAGTTTGTTCCGGGACAGGAATGGCTACACCTTC
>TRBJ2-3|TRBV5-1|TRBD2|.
CASSPRLAGWGDTQYF
TGCGCCAGCAGCCCAAGACTAGCGGGATGGGGAGATACGCAGTATTTT
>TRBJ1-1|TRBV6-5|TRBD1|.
CASSYSRTGGMVKAFF
TGTGCCAGCAGTTACTCTCGGACAGGGGGGATGGTTAAAGCTTTCTTT
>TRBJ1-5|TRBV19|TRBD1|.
CATAIDRGASQPQHF
TGTGCCACAGCAATCGACAGGGGGGCCAGTCAGCCCCAGCATTTT
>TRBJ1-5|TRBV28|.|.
CASSSGHLTNSNQPQHF
TGTGCCAGCAGTTCGGGACACCTTACGAATAGCAATCAGCCCCAGCATTTT
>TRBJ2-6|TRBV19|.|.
CASRVDSMASGANVLTF
TGTGCCAGTAGAGTCGACAGCATGGCCTCTGGGGCCAACGTCCTGACTTTC
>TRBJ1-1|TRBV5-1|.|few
CASSLGQLMNTEAFF
TGCGCCAGCAGCTTGGGACAGTTGATGAACACTGAAGCTTTCTTT
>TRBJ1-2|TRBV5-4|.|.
CASSLEDNRAFRGYTF
TGTGCCAGCAGCTTGGAGGACAACAGGGCCTTTCGTGGCTACACCTTC
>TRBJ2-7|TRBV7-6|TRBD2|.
CASSEGLAGGGYEQYF
TGTGCCAGCAGCGAGGGACTAGCGGGAGGGGGCTACGAGCAGTACTTC
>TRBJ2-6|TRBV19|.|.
CASSRTIWITTGANVLTF
TGTGCCAGTAGCAGGACGATTTGGATTACCACTGGGGCCAACGTCCTGACTTTC
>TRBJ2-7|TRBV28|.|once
CASSSPPSPAIYEQYF
TGTGCCAGCAGTTCCCCCCCAAGTCCGGCTATCTACGAGCAGTACTTC
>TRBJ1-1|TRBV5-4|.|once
CASSKGPLDTEAFF
TGTGCCAGCAGTAAGGGGCCCCTGGACACTGAAGCTTTCTTT
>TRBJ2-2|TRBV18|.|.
CASSPPGELFF
TGTGCCAGCTCACCCCCCGGGGAGCTGTTTTTT
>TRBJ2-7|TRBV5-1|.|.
CASSPQPSVSTPQYF
TGCGCCAGCAGCCCCCAACCAAGCGTTTCAACTCCGCAGTACTTC
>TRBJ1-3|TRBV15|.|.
CATSVRNTIYF
TGTGCCACCAGCGTGCGGAACACCATATATTTT
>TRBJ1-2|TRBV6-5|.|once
CASRDSSYGYTF
TGTGCCAGCAGGGACAGCTCCTATGGCTACACCTTC
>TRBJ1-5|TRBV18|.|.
CASSPGESQPQHF
TGTGCCAGCTCACCCGGGGAGAGCCAGCCCCAGCATTTT
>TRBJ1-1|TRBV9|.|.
CASSPLSQGRATEAFF
TGTGCCAGCAGCCCTTTATCCCAGGGGAGGGCCACTGAAGCTTTCTTT
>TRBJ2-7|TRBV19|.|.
CASSIVGSHEQYF
TGTGCCAGTAGTATAGTGGGGTCTCACGAGCAGTACTTC
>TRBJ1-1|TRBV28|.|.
CASSLRDERENTEAFF
TGTGCCAGCAGTTTGAGGGATGAGAGAGAAAACACTGAAGCTTTCTTT
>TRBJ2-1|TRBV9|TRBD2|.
CASSVGTSGQGEQFF
TGTGCCAGCAGCGTAGGGACTAGCGGTCAAGGTGAGCAGTTCTTC
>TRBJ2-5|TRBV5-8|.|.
CASRQGGFVQETQYF
TGTGCCAGCAGGCAAGGGGGGTTCGTCCAAGAGACCCAGTACTTC
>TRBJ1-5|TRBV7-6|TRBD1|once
CASSPFPQGVFNQPQHF
TGTGCCAGCAGCCCGTTTCCACAGGGGGTTTTCAATCAGCCCCAGCATTTT
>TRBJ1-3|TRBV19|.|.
CASTRWETGNTIYF
TGTGCCAGTACTCGGTGGGAAACTGGAAACACCATATATTTT
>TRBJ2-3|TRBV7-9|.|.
CASSLLGADTQYF
TGTGCCAGCAGCTTACTCGGGGCAGATACGCAGTATTTT
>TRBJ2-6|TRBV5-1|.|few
CASSLAVGDYSGANVLTF
TGCGCCAGCAGCTTGGCGGTGGGGGATTATTCTGGGGCCAACGTCCTGACTTTC
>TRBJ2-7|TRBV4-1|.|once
CASSQYEPGPPSYEQYF
TGCGCCAGCAGCCAATATGAACCGGGTCCCCCTTCCTACGAGCAGTACTTC
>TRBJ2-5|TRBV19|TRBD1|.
CASSFYQGAETQYF
TGTGCCAGTAGTTTTTACCAGGGGGCAGAGACCCAGTACTTC
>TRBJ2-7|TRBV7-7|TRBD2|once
CASSPFRGAGGLHEQYF
TGTGCTAGCAGCCCCTTTCGTGGAGCGGGAGGGCTCCACGAGCAGTACTTC
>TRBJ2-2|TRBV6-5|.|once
CASSPSNTGELFF
TGTGCCAGCAGCCCAAGTAACACCGGGGAGCTGTTTTTT
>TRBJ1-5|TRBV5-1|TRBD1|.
CASSPTGLRDQPQHF
TGCGCCAGCAGCCCGACAGGGCTCAGGGATCAGCCCCAGCATTTT
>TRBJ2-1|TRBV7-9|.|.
CASSPRRDGSLSSYNEQFF
TGTGCCAGCAGCCCCCGGCGGGACGGAAGCTTGAGCTCCTACAATGAGCAGTTCTTC
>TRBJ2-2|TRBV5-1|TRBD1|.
CASSLAFTGGNTGELFF
TGCGCCAGCAGCTTGGCCTTCACAGGGGGAAACACCGGGGAGCTGTTTTTT
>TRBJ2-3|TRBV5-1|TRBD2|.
CASSFALAGTTDTQYF
TGCGCCAGCAGCTTCGCCCTAGCGGGGACCACAGATACGCAGTATTTT
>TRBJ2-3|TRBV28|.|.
CASSPPRGGTDTQYF
TGTGCCAGCAGTCCCCCGAGAGGGGGCACAGATACGCAGTATTTT
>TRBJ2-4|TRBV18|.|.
CASSPVRIAKNIQYF
TGTGCCAGCTCACCAGTCCGGATAGCCAAAAACATTCAGTACTTC
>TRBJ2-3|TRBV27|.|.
CASSFSGTMISDTQYF
TGTGCCAGCAGTTTTTCCGGGACCATGATATCAGATACGCAGTATTTT
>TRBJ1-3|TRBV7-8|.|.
CASSPTGSSGNTIYF
TGTGCCAGCAGCCCCACGGGGAGCTCTGGAAACACCATATATTTT